This T cell receptor (beta chain) was identified in a study of shared T cell receptors in the human thymus. Trimming took 5 bases from V and 5 from J, leaving 16 bases between them. This CDR3 spans 14 amino acids. Germline V gene lookup returns CDR1 SGHNT and CDR2 YENEEA. Sequencing used immunoSEQ multiplex PCR; TCRdb keeps in-frame clones, though not all of them. The sample yields fewer than 700,000 clones, more than 75% seen once. These same records also appear under a second study, on human thymus T cells. Per that paper: Resections from corrective heart surgery provided thymus tissue. As related research reported, thymic repertoires overlapped highly among unrelated individuals.

The genes are TRBV11-3 and TRBJ2-7, with a weak D call TRBD1 (6 bases). This receptor was identified in a boy under two years old with a congenital heart defect. The sequencing sample was made of thymocytes. CDR3 in DNA: TGTGCCAGCAGCCCCAGGGGCGCAGGGGACGAGCAGTACTTC. It codes for CASSPRGAGDEQYF.